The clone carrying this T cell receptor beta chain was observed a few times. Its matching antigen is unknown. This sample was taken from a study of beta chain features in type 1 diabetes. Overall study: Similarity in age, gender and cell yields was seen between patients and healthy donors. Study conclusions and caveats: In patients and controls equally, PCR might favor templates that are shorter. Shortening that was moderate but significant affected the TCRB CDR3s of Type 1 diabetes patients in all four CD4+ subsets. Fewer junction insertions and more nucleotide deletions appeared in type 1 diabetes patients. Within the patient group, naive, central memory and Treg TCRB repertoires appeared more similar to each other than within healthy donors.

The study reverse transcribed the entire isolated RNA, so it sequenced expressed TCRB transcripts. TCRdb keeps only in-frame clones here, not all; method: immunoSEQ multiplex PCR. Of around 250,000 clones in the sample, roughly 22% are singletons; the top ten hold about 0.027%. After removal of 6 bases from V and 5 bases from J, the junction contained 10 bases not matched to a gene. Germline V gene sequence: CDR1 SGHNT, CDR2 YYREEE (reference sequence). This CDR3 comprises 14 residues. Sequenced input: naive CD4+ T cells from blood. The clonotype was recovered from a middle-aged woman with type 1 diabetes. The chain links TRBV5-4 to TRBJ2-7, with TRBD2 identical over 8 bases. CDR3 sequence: CASTLQREPHEQYF. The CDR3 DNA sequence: TGTGCCAGCACCCTCCAGCGGGAGCCCCACGAGCAGTACTTC.